This TCR beta chain was obtained from a study of T-cell reconstitution after alpha-beta-depleted transplantation in children. The CDR3 totals 17 residues. The germline V gene encodes CDR1 LGHNA and CDR2 YNFKEQ. The V end lost 1 base, the J end lost 0 bases, and 15 bases lay between the germline ends. Preparation of the TCRbeta library involved a method that used unique molecular identifiers. TCRdb called the PCR reads again in MiXCR, with one record for every CDR3 protein. The data hold roughly 670,000 distinct CDR3 sequences, with about 12% observed a single time. The input for sequencing was PBMCs, taken before TCRalphabeta/CD19-depleted stem cell transplant. The receptor was isolated from a girl aged 2 to 10 with congenital amegakaryocytic thrombocytopenia, due to receive a stem cell transplant. The chain joins TRBV4-2 to TRBJ1-1; D gene uncertain. CDR3 amino acids: CASSQVVRSEVNTEAFF. The CDR3 DNA follows: TGTGCCAGCAGCCAAGTGGTCCGAAGCGAGGTGAACACTGAAGCTTTCTTT.